This T cell receptor (beta chain) was sequenced during a study of control samples from healthy donors and cancer patients. TCRdb's table, derived via immunoSEQ multiplex PCR, lists solely in-frame clones and lacks some. The table includes roughly 50,000 clones, less than 95% detected once. J was trimmed by 6 bases and V by 5 bases; bases with no gene match: 10. The CDR3 has 15 amino acids. Germline V lookup: CDR1 PRHDT, CDR2 FYEKMQ (reference sequence). This sequence joins TRBV13 and TRBJ2-1; 7 bases map to TRBD2. The source of this sequence is a man younger than 45 in good health. Material for sequencing was blood. CDR3 nucleotides: TGTGCCAGCAGCCCGCGACTAGCTGCGGGCAATGAGCAGTTCTTC. Encoded protein: CASSPRLAAGNEQFF.